The clone carrying this TCR beta chain has only a few counts. No antigen is known for it. These data belong to a study of blood T cells in healthy people across ages. The study, taken as a whole, reports: It was not known whether donors were CMV positive (a possible confounder of expanded clonotype changes).

Each donor's blood draw was roughly 10 milliliters of peripheral blood. Samples each yielded at least 6 micrograms of total RNA. This CDR3 region has 15 residues. From germline, CDR1 is MNHEY and CDR2 SVGAGI. Trimming left V 2 bases short and J 1 base short, with 11 bases between. The authors ran a second PCR of roughly 6 to 12 cycles using a sample-barcoded 5' primer and a J-beta primer mix. Per sample, CDR3-containing paired-end reads numbered at least 2.5 million. MiXCR, applied by TCRdb to the 5' RACE reads, yields one record per CDR3 protein. Among about 1.6 million distinct CDR3 sequences listed, almost 35% were seen once.

J is TRBJ2-5 and V is TRBV6-5; D is unclear. Sequenced input: blood. This TCR came from a woman in her thirties in good health. The DNA for the CDR3 is TGTGCCAGCAGTTACGATCGAGACGTCCAAGAGACCCAGTACTTC. Protein sequence: CASSYDRDVQETQYF.